This section outlines one T cell receptor (beta chain) sequence together with its context. The source of the sample is a study of control samples from healthy donors and cancer patients. V shed 2 bases and J shed 2 bases, with 6 bases lying between them. The V gene's germline CDR1 is SGHAT and CDR2 FQNNGV. The CDR3 is made up of 13 amino acids. Clones were sequenced by immunoSEQ multiplex PCR, and TCRdb holds only the in-frame ones, with some missing. Here the sample spans over 10,000 clones, 85% to 95% being singletons. The V gene is TRBV11-2, the J gene TRBJ2-5, with D hard to call. The sample comprised PBMCs. This sequence was found in an older man with lung cancer. CDR3 coding DNA: TGTGCCAGCAGCTTAAAAGGTCAAGAGACCCAGTACTTC. It codes for CASSLKGQETQYF. Variable domain in full (rest from reference TRBV11-2 and TRBJ2-5): EAGVAQSPRYKIIEKRQSVAFWCNPISGHATLYWYQQILGQGPKLLIQFQNNGVVDDSQLPKDRFSAERLKGVDSTLKIQPAKLEDSAVYLCASSLKGQETQYFGPGTRLLVL.